These 12 T cell receptor beta chains were sequenced from one sample in a study of blood T cell repertoires in COVID-19 (dated by TCRdb to the early 2020s). Receptor libraries were prepared by the immunoSEQ multiplex PCR assay. TCRdb took over this immuneACCESS table, retaining in-frame rearrangements with V and J assigned. Such tables are incomplete; in checked studies, under half of the missing clones stem from an unresolved V gene, and the remainder is unexplained. This sample is represented by 150,000 to 170,000 clones; around 84% of them were singletons. Roughly 1.5% of the sample is taken by the ten largest. What was sequenced was peripheral blood. These receptors all come from an older man with acute or convalescent COVID-19.

The chain is built from TRBV19 and TRBJ2-6, with D possibly being TRBD2 (6 bases). V was shortened by 9 bases and J by 4 bases, with 19 bases between the two germline ends. Germline CDR1 and CDR2: LNHDA and SQIVND (reference sequence). This CDR3 is 16 amino acids long. CDR3 residues: CASRLSSGRGANVLTF. The CDR3 nucleotides read TGTGCCAGCAGACTTTCAAGCGGGCGGGGGGCCAACGTCCTGACTTTC. The variable domain in full, completed from reference TRBV19 and TRBJ2-6, reads DGGITQSPKYLFRKEGQNVTLSCEQNLNHDAMYWYRQDPGQGLRLIYYSQIVNDFQKGDIAEGYSVSREKKESFPLTVTSAQKNPTAFYLCASRLSSGRGANVLTFGAGSRLTVL.

The V gene is TRBV19, the J gene TRBJ1-5; 7 nucleotides align to TRBD1. The CDR3 spans 14 residues. With 8 bases clipped from V and 6 bases from J, the junction kept 10 bases outside the gene matches. In germline, CDR1 is LNHDA, CDR2 SQIVND (reference sequence). The CDR3 nucleotides read TGTGCCAGTCAGGTACAGGGGTTTGGTCAGCCCCAGCATTTT. It encodes CASQVQGFGQPQHF. The complete variable domain, with remaining parts taken from reference TRBV19 and TRBJ1-5, reads DGGITQSPKYLFRKEGQNVTLSCEQNLNHDAMYWYRQDPGQGLRLIYYSQIVNDFQKGDIAEGYSVSREKKESFPLTVTSAQKNPTAFYLCASQVQGFGQPQHFGDGTRLSIL.

J is TRBJ2-1 and V is TRBV10-1; 10 positions agree with TRBD1. The germline CDR1 and CDR2 sequences are WNHNN and SYGVQD (reference sequence). The CDR3 length is 15 residues. V gave up 2 bases and J gave up 7 bases; unmatched junction bases: 5. The CDR3 DNA follows: TGCGCCAGCAGTGAGGGGGGGACAGGGGTGAATGAGCAGTTCTTC. Protein: CASSEGGTGVNEQFF.

This clone was counted a single time. V gene TRBV19 combines with J gene TRBJ1-5; the D gene is possibly TRBD1 (5 bases). CDR3 length: 15 residues. V was shortened by 8 bases and J by 2 bases, with 16 bases between the two germline ends. Per germline, CDR1 LNHDA and CDR2 SQIVND (reference sequence). CDR3 bases: TGTGCCAGTTCGACAGAAAGGTTGGGCAATCAGCCCCAGCATTTT. It yields the protein CASSTERLGNQPQHF.

This clone showed up just a few times. One end of the junction fails to match germline, which may point to a read error. J is TRBJ2-1 and V is TRBV7-9; D is unresolved. Per the germline V gene, CDR1 is SEHNR and CDR2 is FQNEAQ (reference sequence). The CDR3 covers 13 residues. The CDR3 coding sequence is TGTGCCAGCAGCTTTAGCTCCCACAATGAGCAGTTCTTC. Translation gives CASSFSSHNEQFF.

This sequence joins TRBV6-2 or TRBV6-3 and TRBJ1-1; a weak D match, TRBD1 (6 bases). Trimming left V 6 bases short and J 5 bases short, with 10 bases between. Germline CDR1 MNHEY, CDR2 SVGEGT. There are 12 residues in the CDR3. The CDR3 DNA sequence: TGTGCCAGCAGCCACAGGGATACTGAAGCTTTCTTT. Protein product: CASSHRDTEAFF.

In this sample, this clone turned up once. The rearrangement uses TRBV7-9 and TRBJ2-5, with 8 bases identical to TRBD1. J gave up 5 bases and V 5 bases, and 7 bases lay outside the gene matches. Germline assignment: CDR1 SEHNR and CDR2 FQNEAQ (reference sequence). CDR3 size: 14 residues. The CDR3 DNA reads as TGTGCCAGCAGCGGATTCGGACAGGGTGAGACCCAGTACTTC. Its protein product is CASSGFGQGETQYF.

The V and J genes are TRBV5-4 and TRBJ1-3; D is unclear. Germline V gene lookup returns CDR1 SGHNT and CDR2 YYREEE (reference sequence). The ends were cut back, 0 bases at V and 0 bases at J, with 10 bases in the middle. This CDR3 is 16 amino acids long. DNA of the CDR3: TGTGCCAGCAGCTTGGGCCATAGTAACTCTGGAAACACCATATATTTT. This sequence encodes CASSLGHSNSGNTIYF.

This chain uses TRBV7-2 with TRBJ1-2; TRBD1 agrees at 10 bases. Looked up from germline, CDR1 is SGHTA and CDR2 is FQGNSA. This CDR3 has 17 residues. V dropped 4 bases and J dropped 7; count of bases not matched to a gene: 15. DNA of the CDR3: TGTGCCAGCAGCTCAGACCTCCACCGACAGGGGGCCGGTGGCTACACCTTC. Protein sequence: CASSSDLHRQGAGGYTF.

The chain joins TRBV18 to TRBJ2-7; 12 bases align to TRBD1. V lost 6 bases, J lost 4 bases, and 7 bases stayed unmatched. Germline assignment: CDR1 KGHSH and CDR2 LQKENI. CDR3 length equals 15 residues. The CDR3 loop is CASSAPGQGAYEQYF. The CDR3 coding sequence is TGTGCCAGCTCGGCCCCGGGACAGGGGGCTTACGAGCAGTACTTC. The full variable domain, its missing parts supplied by reference TRBV18 and TRBJ2-7, is NAGVMQNPRHLVRRRGQEARLRCSPMKGHSHVYWYRQLPEEGLKFMVYLQKENIIDESGMPKERFSAEFPKEGPSILRIQQVVRGDSAAYFCASSAPGQGAYEQYFGPGTRLTVT.

The chain combines TRBV5-1 with TRBJ2-5; TRBD1 might be the D (6 bases). Germline V gene sequence: CDR1 SGHRS, CDR2 YFSETQ. V lost 0 bases to trimming and J lost 4 bases, with 13 bases between them. The CDR3 consists of 15 residues. The CDR3 coding sequence is TGCGCCAGCAGCTTGGCCCTGGGGGCGGGAGAGACCCAGTACTTC. As protein: CASSLALGAGETQYF. Based on the CDR3 plus reference TRBV5-1 and TRBJ2-5, the full variable domain is KAGVTQTPRYLIKTRGQQVTLSCSPISGHRSVSWYQQTPGQGLQFLFEYFSETQRNKGNFPGRFSGRQFSNSRSEMNVSTLELGDSALYLCASSLALGAGETQYFGPGTRLLVL.

This rearrangement joins TRBV5-1 to TRBJ2-7; 11 bases fit TRBD2. Unmatched junction bases numbered 8, after V lost 0 bases and J lost 6 bases. The CDR3 is 16 amino acids. CDR1 is SGHRS, CDR2 YFSETQ, per germline. Here the CDR3 DNA reads TGCGCCAGCAGCTTGGCTAGCGGGGGGAGTTACGCCGAGCAGTACTTC. It yields the protein CASSLASGGSYAEQYF.